This entry concerns a single T cell receptor (beta chain). Its specific antigen is unknown. It has no much larger one-base neighbor in the sample; base qualities were not kept. This specimen's time point label, per the study, means: pre-treatment sample, taken before nivolumab and TIL therapy. Between late 2017 and early 2020, a dual-center phase I trial enrolled adults who had stage 4 NSCLC. The samples were obtained from a phase I trial that was single-arm and open-label and tested tumor-infiltrating lymphocyte therapy combined with nivolumab in advanced non-small cell lung cancer. Blood mononuclear cells were isolated from EDTA tubes by Ficoll gradient and were snap-frozen as pellets, and DNA was extracted with a Qiagen mini-prep kit. The germline V gene specifies SNHLY as CDR1 and FYNNEI as CDR2. Taken from cysteine to phenylalanine, the CDR3 has 16 residues. The CDR3 DNA has 48 bases and is translated from base 1. V is shortened by 4 bases, J by 5 bases, and the region joining them spans 20 bases.

The source of the sample is a study of TIL therapy for anti-PD-1-resistant metastatic lung cancer (dated by TCRdb to the early 2020s). Regarding the complete study: Tumors were harvested prior to any PD-1/PD-L1 blockade, after which nivolumab was administered to patients, and lymphodepletion, expanded TIL infusion and IL-2 were given to patients who progressed. Across the cohort, whole-exome sequencing showed a median non-synonymous tumor mutation burden of 1.5 mutations per megabase. Enrolled patients had a median age of about 53 years (range 38-75) and a median tumor PD-L1 proportion score of around 6%. T cell receptor beta sequencing of tumor and peripheral blood was used to follow clonotypes across the tumor, the expanded TIL product and serial blood samples. The cohort was composed predominantly of lung adenocarcinoma, with four EGFR-mutant and two ALK-rearranged tumors included, and half of patients were identified as current or former smokers.

The paper as a whole reports these results and caveats: The study protocol defined all tumor marker inferences as exploratory. Clonotypes from the infused TIL partially replaced the baseline peripheral repertoire and then declined over months, and persistence showed no apparent association with response. Generalizability was limited because the cohort was highly selected, with more treatment-naive, never-smoker and oncogene-addicted patients included than is typical.

The immunoSEQ v3 hsTCRB kit was used to amplify TCR beta CDR3 regions from genomic DNA through bias-controlled multiplex PCR. TCR libraries were sequenced on an Illumina NextSeq 500 to 1.5 million to 2.5 million read pairs for survey level or roughly 5-6.5 million for deep level. For the original study's pipeline: The immunoSEQ Analyzer software assigned V, D and J genes, filtered out non-productive sequences, and reported clonality. To compare repertoires between infused TIL and blood, productive Simpson clonality was used along with the Morisita overlap index of productive TRB rearrangements. Absolute clonotype counts in blood were estimated by multiplying the lymphocyte count by the CD3+ fraction and by the productive frequency of the clone. TCRdb took over this immuneACCESS table, retaining in-frame rearrangements with V and J assigned. Such tables are incomplete; in checked studies, under half of the missing clones stem from an unresolved V gene, and the remainder is unexplained. V and J calls and clone size are as listed in that table; D and trimming were resolved from the DNA. The sample includes tens of thousands of clones, with roughly 87% observed a single time. Around 2.6% of the sample lies in the top ten.

The sample was blood, taken at baseline. The chain employs TRBV2 and TRBJ1-1; TRBD1 is possibly the D segment (5 matching bases). This receptor was identified in a person aged 25-79 years with non-small cell lung cancer. For the CDR3, the sequence is CASSGSGAISRTEAFF. The bases read TGTGCCAGCAGTGGTTCCGGGGCAATAAGCAGGACTGAAGCTTTCTTT.